This is a list of T cell receptor beta chains from one sample in a study of PD-L1 blockade in urothelial cancer. Sequencing used immunoSEQ multiplex PCR; TCRdb keeps in-frame clones, though not all of them. The sample lists some 43,000 clones; around 84% were seen once. This material consisted of PBMCs, taken around atezolizumab (anti-PD-L1) treatment. These TCRs come from a man aged 60 to 69 with urothelial cancer. Both conserved end residues are part of each CDR3. D genes are given only for firm matches. Size values are once, few and many counts, or a class for expanded clones, and some rows have none.

d_call,v_call,j_call,clone_size,cdr3_length,cdr3_aa,cdr3_nt
NA,TRBV27,TRBJ1-5,NA,15,CASSLEGMGGQPQHF,TGTGCCAGCAGTTTAGAAGGGATGGGGGGTCAGCCCCAGCATTTT
NA,TRBV23-1,TRBJ1-2,NA,13,CASSHQRLSGYTF,TGCGCCAGCAGTCATCAAAGACTGAGTGGCTACACCTTC
TRBD1,TRBV5-1,TRBJ2-1,NA,16,CASSAEGTGSYNEQFF,TGCGCCAGCAGCGCGGAAGGGACAGGTTCCTACAATGAGCAGTTCTTC
NA,TRBV19,TRBJ2-4,NA,14,CASSQEGAKNIQYF,TGTGCCAGTAGTCAAGAGGGAGCCAAAAACATTCAGTACTTC
NA,TRBV5-1,TRBJ2-2,NA,14,CASSFGESTGELFF,TGCGCCAGCAGCTTTGGAGAATCCACCGGGGAGCTGTTTTTT
TRBD1,TRBV10-3,TRBJ2-3,NA,15,CAISESQGAGSTQYF,TGTGCCATCAGTGAGTCACAGGGGGCAGGGAGTACGCAGTATTTT
NA,TRBV4-2,TRBJ2-1,NA,16,CASSQESGTSYNEQFF,TGTGCCAGCAGCCAAGAGAGCGGAACGTCCTACAATGAGCAGTTCTTC
NA,TRBV10-2,TRBJ1-5,NA,15,CASRSGVGSNQPQHF,TGCGCCAGCAGGTCAGGGGTGGGGAGCAATCAGCCCCAGCATTTT
TRBD2,TRBV5-1,TRBJ2-7,NA,14,CASSLDLAAYEQYF,TGCGCCAGCAGCTTGGACCTAGCGGCCTACGAGCAGTACTTC
TRBD1,TRBV4-1,TRBJ1-1,NA,14,CASSTLDREVGAFF,TGCGCCAGCAGCACCCTTGACAGGGAGGTTGGGGCTTTCTTT
TRBD1,TRBV10-2,TRBJ2-2,NA,15,CASSTGGWPPGELFF,TGCGCCAGTTCAACAGGGGGCTGGCCTCCCGGGGAGCTGTTTTTT
NA,TRBV7-9,TRBJ2-1,few,14,CASSPSAASNEQFF,TGTGCCAGCAGCCCTTCCGCGGCCTCCAATGAGCAGTTCTTC
NA,TRBV28,TRBJ2-3,NA,11,CASELTDTQYF,TGTGCCAGCGAGTTGACAGATACGCAGTATTTT
TRBD2,TRBV4-1,TRBJ2-1,once,17,CASSHDETSGKYNEQFF,TGCGCCAGCAGCCACGACGAGACTAGCGGGAAGTACAATGAGCAGTTCTTC
TRBD1,TRBV27,TRBJ1-2,NA,16,CASSTTPLDRGKGYTF,TGTGCCAGCAGTACAACGCCCCTTGACAGGGGGAAGGGCTACACCTTC
TRBD2,TRBV19,TRBJ2-1,many,16,CASTPTTSGRVIEQFF,TGTGCCAGTACCCCAACTACTAGCGGGAGAGTGATTGAGCAGTTCTTC
TRBD1,TRBV5-1,TRBJ1-2,NA,14,CASSREGQNYGYTF,TGCGCCAGCAGCCGGGAGGGACAGAACTATGGCTACACCTTC
TRBD2,TRBV7-2,TRBJ2-1,NA,17,CASSFLGLANTYNEQFF,TGTGCCAGCAGCTTTCTGGGACTAGCGAATACCTACAATGAGCAGTTCTTC
NA,TRBV4-1,TRBJ1-3,once,15,CASSLQGDSGNTIYF,TGCGCCAGCAGCCTCCAAGGGGACTCTGGAAACACCATATATTTT
TRBD2,TRBV2,TRBJ2-1,NA,11,CGTSGYNEQFF,TGTGGGACTAGCGGGTACAATGAGCAGTTCTTC
TRBD1,TRBV5-1,TRBJ1-6,NA,16,CASSEDPGQPNSPLHF,TGCGCCAGCAGCGAAGATCCGGGACAGCCTAATTCACCCCTCCACTTT
NA,TRBV19,TRBJ2-1,NA,14,CASSIEGTYNEQFF,TGTGCCAGTAGTATCGAGGGAACCTACAATGAGCAGTTCTTC
NA,TRBV5-6,TRBJ1-2,NA,12,CASSLSRAGYTF,TGTGCCAGCAGCTTGTCCAGGGCTGGCTACACCTTC
NA,TRBV5-6,TRBJ2-7,NA,14,CASSLGGLRSEQYF,TGTGCCAGCAGCTTGGGCGGGCTTCGCTCCGAGCAGTACTTC
NA,TRBV19,TRBJ1-1,few,13,CASSSQGYTEAFF,TGTGCCAGTAGTTCACAGGGTTACACTGAAGCTTTCTTT
TRBD2,TRBV11-2,TRBJ2-2,NA,17,CASSPIAGGRGTGELFF,TGTGCCAGCAGCCCAATAGCGGGGGGGCGGGGCACCGGGGAGCTGTTTTTT
NA,TRBV6-5,TRBJ1-3,NA,14,CASSYGGNGNTIYF,TGTGCCAGCAGTTACGGGGGCAACGGAAACACCATATATTTT
TRBD2,TRBV6-5,TRBJ2-3,NA,11,CASRSGTSTNF,TGTGCCAGCAGATCTGGGACTAGCACGAATTTT
TRBD2,TRBV10-3,TRBJ2-1,once,17,CAISGAGSGGAYNEQFF,TGTGCCATCAGTGGCGCGGGTAGCGGGGGGGCCTACAATGAGCAGTTCTTC
NA,TRBV7-2,TRBJ2-5,NA,14,CASSLAAPPGTQYF,TGTGCCAGCAGCTTAGCCGCGCCCCCGGGGACCCAGTACTTC
TRBD2,TRBV4-2,TRBJ2-5,NA,19,CASSQTGTSGGAPAETQYF,TGTGCCAGCAGCCAAACCGGGACTAGCGGGGGGGCTCCGGCTGAGACCCAGTACTTC
NA,TRBV10-2,TRBJ2-5,NA,12,CASKPGEGGQYF,TGCGCCAGCAAACCAGGGGAAGGCGGCCAGTACTTC
TRBD1,TRBV15,TRBJ2-2,NA,16,CATSRRTGGLTGELFF,TGTGCCACCAGCAGGAGGACAGGGGGCCTAACCGGGGAGCTGTTTTTT
NA,TRBV28,TRBJ2-7,once,14,CASSLWAETNEQYF,TGTGCCAGCAGTTTATGGGCGGAGACCAACGAGCAGTACTTC
NA,TRBV18,TRBJ2-7,few,13,CASSSTVIYEQYF,TGTGCCAGCTCATCGACAGTCATCTACGAGCAGTACTTC
NA,TRBV21-1,TRBJ2-1,NA,17,CASSTRGGLSSYNEQFF,TGTGCCAGCAGCACCCGGGGGGGGTTGAGCTCCTACAATGAGCAGTTCTTC
TRBD1,TRBV7-2,TRBJ1-5,NA,17,CASSSLTWDRPNQPQHF,TGTGCCAGCAGCTCCCTGACATGGGACAGGCCCAATCAGCCCCAGCATTTT
NA,TRBV4-1,TRBJ2-7,NA,17,CASSQDQQGPASYEQYF,TGCGCCAGCAGCCAAGATCAGCAGGGGCCCGCTTCCTACGAGCAGTACTTC
NA,TRBV19,TRBJ2-3,few,14,CASSTGSVADTQYF,TGTGCCAGTAGTACGGGGAGCGTCGCAGATACGCAGTATTTT
NA,TRBV5-1,TRBJ1-1,NA,15,CASSLVAGGDTEAFF,TGCGCCAGCAGCTTGGTGGCAGGAGGAGACACTGAAGCTTTCTTT
TRBD1,TRBV27,TRBJ2-7,NA,13,CASSSGQHYEQYF,TGTGCCAGCAGTTCGGGACAGCACTACGAGCAGTACTTC
TRBD1,TRBV7-6,TRBJ2-2,many,17,CASSSTGGQGNTGELFF,TGTGCCAGCAGCTCGACCGGGGGACAGGGCAACACCGGGGAGCTGTTTTTT
NA,TRBV19,TRBJ1-2,NA,12,CASSTQSYGYTF,TGTGCCAGTAGTACACAGAGCTATGGCTACACCTTC